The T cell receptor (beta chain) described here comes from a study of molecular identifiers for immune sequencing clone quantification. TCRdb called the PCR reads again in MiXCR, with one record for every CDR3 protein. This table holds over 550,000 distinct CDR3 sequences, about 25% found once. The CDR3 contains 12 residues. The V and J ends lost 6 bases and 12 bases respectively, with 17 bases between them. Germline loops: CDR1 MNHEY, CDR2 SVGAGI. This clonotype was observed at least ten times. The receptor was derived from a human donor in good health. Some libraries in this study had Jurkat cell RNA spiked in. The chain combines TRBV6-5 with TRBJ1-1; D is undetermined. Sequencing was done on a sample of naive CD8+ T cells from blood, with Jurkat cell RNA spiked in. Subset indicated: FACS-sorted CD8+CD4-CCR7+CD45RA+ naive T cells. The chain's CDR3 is CASSDSIGQTFF. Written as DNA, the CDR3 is TGTGCCAGCAGCGACTCTATTGGTCAAACTTTCTTT.